This entry concerns a single TCR beta chain. This specimen belongs to a study of blood T cell repertoires in COVID-19. Study information: Some COVID-19 samples were acute and others convalescent; all came from the United States, Italy and Spain. Nucleic acid was either cDNA or gDNA, and it came from T cells, B-cell-depleted T cells, or PBMCs.

As originally analysed: Scientists estimated how many nucleated cells there were by amplifying reference gene primers. Assay used: immunoSEQ multiplex PCR; TCRdb lists only in-frame clones, some missing. The D gene and trimming were derived from the DNA, and the V and J assignments and clone size from that table. Of fewer than 150,000 clones in the sample, about 80% were seen once. This clonotype was obtained from a human donor in a cohort sampled during active COVID-19. Sequencing input: peripheral blood.

The CDR3 coding sequence is TGTGCCAGCAGCCAAGGTGACAGGTCAAACACCTTC. This encodes CASSQGDRSNTF. The rearrangement joins TRBV3-1 (or the pseudogene TRBV3-2) to TRBJ1-2; weak D call: TRBD1 (6 bases). Trimming pared 1 base from V and 12 bases from J, leaving 12 bases between. The CDR3 totals 12 residues. Germline CDR1 reads LGHDT; CDR2 reads YNNKEL (reference sequence).